The present T cell receptor (beta chain) was sequenced within a study of T cells after yellow fever vaccination. This clonotype has a handful of counts. Looked up from germline, CDR1 is LNHDA and CDR2 is SQIVND (reference sequence). This CDR3 has 13 residues. With 5 bases removed from V and 5 bases from J, the gap between germline ends came to 12 bases. TCRdb independently ran MiXCR on the 5' RACE reads; one entry per CDR3 protein. The data show just under 600,000 distinct CDR3 sequences, 13% seen once. The clonotype was recovered from a man between 25 and 39 years old who received the YFV17D yellow fever vaccine. The chain combines TRBV19 with TRBJ1-2; possibly TRBD1 for D (5 bases). Material: PBMCs, obtained on the day of the yellow fever booster vaccination. CDR3 in DNA: TGTGCCAGTAGTTGGACAATAATATATGGCTACACCTTC. Its protein product is CASSWTIIYGYTF.